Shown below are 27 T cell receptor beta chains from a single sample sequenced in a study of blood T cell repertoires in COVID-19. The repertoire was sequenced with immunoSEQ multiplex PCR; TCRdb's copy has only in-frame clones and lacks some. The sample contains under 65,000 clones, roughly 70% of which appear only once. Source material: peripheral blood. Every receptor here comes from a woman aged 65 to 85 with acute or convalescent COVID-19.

This CDR3 is CASSSGQIFTEAFF. CDR3 nucleotides: TGTGCCAGCAGTTCGGGACAGATTTTCACTGAAGCTTTCTTT. The chain couples TRBV6-5 to TRBJ1-1, with 7 positions matching TRBD1. CDR3 length equals 14 residues. The germline CDR1 and CDR2 sequences are MNHEY and SVGAGI. V shed 4 bases, J shed 4 bases, and the junction held 6 bases outside the gene matches.

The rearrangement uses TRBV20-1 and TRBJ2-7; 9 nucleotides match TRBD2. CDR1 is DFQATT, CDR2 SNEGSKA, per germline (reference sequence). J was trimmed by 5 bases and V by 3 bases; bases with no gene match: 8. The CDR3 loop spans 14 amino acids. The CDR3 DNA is TGCAGTGCTAGTACTGCGGGGGGGACCCACGAGCAGTACTTC. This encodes CSASTAGGTHEQYF.

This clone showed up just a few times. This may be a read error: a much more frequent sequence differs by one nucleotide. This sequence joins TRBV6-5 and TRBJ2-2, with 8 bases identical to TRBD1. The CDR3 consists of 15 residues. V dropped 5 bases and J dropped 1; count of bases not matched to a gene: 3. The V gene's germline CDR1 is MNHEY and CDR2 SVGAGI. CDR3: CASSTGTGNTGELFF. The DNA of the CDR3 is TGTGCCAGCAGTACCGGGACAGGGAACACCGGGGAGCTGTTTTTT.

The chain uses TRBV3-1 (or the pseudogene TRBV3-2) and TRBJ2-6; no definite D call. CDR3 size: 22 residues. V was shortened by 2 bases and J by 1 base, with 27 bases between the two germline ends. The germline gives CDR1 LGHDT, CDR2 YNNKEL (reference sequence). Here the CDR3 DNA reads TGTGCCAGCAGCCAATTCGCCGGAAGATCCCCTAGTCGAATATCTGGGGCCAACGTCCTGACTTTC. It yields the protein CASSQFAGRSPSRISGANVLTF.

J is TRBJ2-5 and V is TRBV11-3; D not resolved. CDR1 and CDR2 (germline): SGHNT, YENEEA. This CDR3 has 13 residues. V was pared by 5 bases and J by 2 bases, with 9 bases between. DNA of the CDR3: TGTGCCAGCAGCCCCAAACGGCAAGAGACCCAGTACTTC. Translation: CASSPKRQETQYF.

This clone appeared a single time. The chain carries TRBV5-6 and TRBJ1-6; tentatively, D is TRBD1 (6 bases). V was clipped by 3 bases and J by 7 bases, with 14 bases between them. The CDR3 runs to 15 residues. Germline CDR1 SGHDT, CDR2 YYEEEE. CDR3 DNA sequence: TGTGCCAGCAGCTCGTACGACAGGTCCAATTCACCCCTCCACTTT. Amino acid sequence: CASSSYDRSNSPLHF.

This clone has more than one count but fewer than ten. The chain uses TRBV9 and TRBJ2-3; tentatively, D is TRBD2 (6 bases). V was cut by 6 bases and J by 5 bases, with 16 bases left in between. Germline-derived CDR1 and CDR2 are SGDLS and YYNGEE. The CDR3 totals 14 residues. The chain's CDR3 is CASTPGDGVDTQYF. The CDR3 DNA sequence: TGTGCCAGCACCCCGGGGGACGGAGTAGATACGCAGTATTTT.

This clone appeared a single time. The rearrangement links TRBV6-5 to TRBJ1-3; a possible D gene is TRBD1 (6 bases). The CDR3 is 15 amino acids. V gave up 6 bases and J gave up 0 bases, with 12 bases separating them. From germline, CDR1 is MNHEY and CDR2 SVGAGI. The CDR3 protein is CASSWTAYSGNTIYF. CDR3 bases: TGTGCCAGCAGCTGGACAGCTTACTCTGGAAACACCATATATTTT.

The CDR3 is CASSLLGGRESRDEQFF. CDR3 DNA sequence: TGTGCCAGCAGCTTACTAGGGGGCAGGGAAAGCCGGGATGAGCAGTTCTTC. The V and J genes are TRBV7-9 and TRBJ2-1; 7 positions agree with TRBD1. Per germline, CDR1 SEHNR and CDR2 FQNEAQ (reference sequence). This CDR3 is 17 amino acids long. V lost 2 bases to trimming and J lost 8 bases; unmatched junction nucleotides: 15.

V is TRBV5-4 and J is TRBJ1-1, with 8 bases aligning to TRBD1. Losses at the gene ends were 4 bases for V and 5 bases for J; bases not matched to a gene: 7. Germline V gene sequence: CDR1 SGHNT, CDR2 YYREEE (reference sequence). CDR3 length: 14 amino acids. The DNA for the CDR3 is TGTGCCAGCAGCCCCCGGACAGGGAGGACTGAAGCTTTCTTT. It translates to CASSPRTGRTEAFF.

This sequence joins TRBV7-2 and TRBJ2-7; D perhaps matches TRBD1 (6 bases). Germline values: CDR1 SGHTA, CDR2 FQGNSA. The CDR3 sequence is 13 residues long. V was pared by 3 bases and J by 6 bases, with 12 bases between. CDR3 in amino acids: CASSFQGFGEQYF. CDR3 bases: TGTGCCAGCAGCTTTCAGGGGTTCGGCGAGCAGTACTTC.

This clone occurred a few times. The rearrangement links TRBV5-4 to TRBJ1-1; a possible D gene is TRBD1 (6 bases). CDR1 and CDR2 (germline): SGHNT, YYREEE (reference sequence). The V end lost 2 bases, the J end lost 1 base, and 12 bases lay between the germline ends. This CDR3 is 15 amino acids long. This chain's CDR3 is CASSFPQGPNTEAFF. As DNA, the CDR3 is TGTGCCAGCAGCTTCCCACAGGGACCGAACACTGAAGCTTTCTTT. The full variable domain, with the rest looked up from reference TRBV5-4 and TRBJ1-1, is ETGVTQSPTHLIKTRGQQVTLRCSSQSGHNTVSWYQQALGQGPQFIFQYYREEENGRGNFPPRFSGLQFPNYSSELNVNALELDDSALYLCASSFPQGPNTEAFFGQGTRLTVV.

The CDR3 DNA follows: TGTGCCAGTAGTATACTATCCGGGACAGGGCGCACCGGGGAGCTGTTTTTT. It codes for CASSILSGTGRTGELFF. This chain joins TRBV19 and TRBJ2-2, with TRBD1 matching 9 bases. V lost 2 bases to trimming and J lost 4 bases; unmatched junction nucleotides: 8. There are 17 residues in the CDR3. Germline assignment: CDR1 LNHDA and CDR2 SQIVND (reference sequence).

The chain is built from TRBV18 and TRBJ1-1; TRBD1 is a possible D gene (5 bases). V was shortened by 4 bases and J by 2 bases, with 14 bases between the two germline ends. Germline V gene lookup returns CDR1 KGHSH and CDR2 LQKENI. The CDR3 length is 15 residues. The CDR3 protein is CASSRAGNRNTEAFF. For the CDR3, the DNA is TGTGCCAGCTCACGAGCAGGGAATAGAAACACTGAAGCTTTCTTT.

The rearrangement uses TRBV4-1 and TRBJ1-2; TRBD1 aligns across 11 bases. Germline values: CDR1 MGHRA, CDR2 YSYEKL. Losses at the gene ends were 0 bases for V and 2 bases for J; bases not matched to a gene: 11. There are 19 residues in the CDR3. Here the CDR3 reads CASSQDRRTGGARNYGYTF. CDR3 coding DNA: TGCGCCAGCAGCCAAGATAGGCGGACAGGGGGCGCTCGAAACTATGGCTACACCTTC.

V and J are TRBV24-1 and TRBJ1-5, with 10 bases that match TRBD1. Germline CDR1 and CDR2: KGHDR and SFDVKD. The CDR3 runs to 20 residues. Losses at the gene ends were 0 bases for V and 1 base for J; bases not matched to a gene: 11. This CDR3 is CATSDLPGGLDRGSNQPQHF. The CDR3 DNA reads TGTGCCACCAGTGATTTGCCCGGAGGGCTGGACAGGGGGAGCAATCAGCCCCAGCATTTT.

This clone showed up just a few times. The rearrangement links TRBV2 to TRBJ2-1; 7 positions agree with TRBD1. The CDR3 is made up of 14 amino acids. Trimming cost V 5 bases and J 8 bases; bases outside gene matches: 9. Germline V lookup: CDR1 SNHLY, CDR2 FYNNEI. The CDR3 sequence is CASSRRQGSDEQFF. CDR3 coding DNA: TGTGCCAGCAGTAGACGACAGGGTTCGGATGAGCAGTTCTTC. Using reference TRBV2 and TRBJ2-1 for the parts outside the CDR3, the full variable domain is EPEVTQTPSHQVTQMGQEVILRCVPISNHLYFYWYRQILGQKVEFLVSFYNNEISEKSEIFDDQFSVERPDGSNFTLKIRSTKLEDSAMYFCASSRRQGSDEQFFGPGTRLTVL.

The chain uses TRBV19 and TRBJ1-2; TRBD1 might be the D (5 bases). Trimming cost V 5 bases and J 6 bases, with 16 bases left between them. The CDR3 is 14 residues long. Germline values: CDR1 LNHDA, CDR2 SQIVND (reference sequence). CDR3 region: CASSPPWGKDGYTF. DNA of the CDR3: TGTGCCAGTAGTCCCCCGTGGGGCAAAGATGGCTACACCTTC. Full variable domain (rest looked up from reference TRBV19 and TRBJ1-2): DGGITQSPKYLFRKEGQNVTLSCEQNLNHDAMYWYRQDPGQGLRLIYYSQIVNDFQKGDIAEGYSVSREKKESFPLTVTSAQKNPTAFYLCASSPPWGKDGYTFGSGTRLTVV.

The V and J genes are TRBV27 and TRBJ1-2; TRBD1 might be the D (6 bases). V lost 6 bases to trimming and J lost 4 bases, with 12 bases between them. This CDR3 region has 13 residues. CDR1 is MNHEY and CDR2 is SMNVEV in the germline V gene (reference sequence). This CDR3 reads CASRRAGAYGYTF. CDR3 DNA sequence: TGTGCCAGCAGGAGGGCAGGGGCCTATGGCTACACCTTC.

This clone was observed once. CDR3 sequence (DNA): TGTGCCAGCAGTTACGACAGCAGACCTCCTCTTAATGGCTACACCTTC. Protein product: CASSYDSRPPLNGYTF. J is TRBJ1-2 and V is TRBV6-5, with D possibly TRBD1 on 5 matching bases. Trimming cost V 2 bases and J 6 bases, with 19 bases left between them. Germline CDR1 is MNHEY and CDR2 is SVGAGI. The CDR3 spans 16 residues.

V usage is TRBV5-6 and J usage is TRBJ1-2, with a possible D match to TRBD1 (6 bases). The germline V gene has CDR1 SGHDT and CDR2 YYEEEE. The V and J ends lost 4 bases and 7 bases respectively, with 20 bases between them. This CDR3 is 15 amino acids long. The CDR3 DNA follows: TGTGCCAGCAGCCCCACGTCGGGGGGGCTGGTTGGCTACACCTTC. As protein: CASSPTSGGLVGYTF.

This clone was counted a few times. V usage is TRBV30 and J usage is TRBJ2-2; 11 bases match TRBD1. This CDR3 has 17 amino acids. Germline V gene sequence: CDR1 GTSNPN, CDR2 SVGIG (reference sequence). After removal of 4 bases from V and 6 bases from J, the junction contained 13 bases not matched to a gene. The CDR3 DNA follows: TGTGCCTGGACTCCAATTCTGGGACAGGGGGGTCCCGGGGAGCTGTTTTTT. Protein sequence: CAWTPILGQGGPGELFF.

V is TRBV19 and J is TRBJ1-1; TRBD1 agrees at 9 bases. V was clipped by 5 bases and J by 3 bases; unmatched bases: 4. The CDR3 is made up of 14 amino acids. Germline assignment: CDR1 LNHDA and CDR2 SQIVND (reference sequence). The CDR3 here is CASSPRQGDTEAFF. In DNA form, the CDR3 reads TGTGCCAGTAGTCCTCGACAGGGGGACACTGAAGCTTTCTTT.

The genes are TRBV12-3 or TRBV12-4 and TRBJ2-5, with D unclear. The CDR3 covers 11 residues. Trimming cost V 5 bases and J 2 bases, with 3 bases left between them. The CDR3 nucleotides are TGTGCCAGCAGTCAACAAGAGACCCAGTACTTC. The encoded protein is CASSQQETQYF.

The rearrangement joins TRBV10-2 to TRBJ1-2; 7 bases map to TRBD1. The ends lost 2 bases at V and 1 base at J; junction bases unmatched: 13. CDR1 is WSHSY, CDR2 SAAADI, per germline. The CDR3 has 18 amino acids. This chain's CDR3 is CASSELSLQRGLNYGYTF. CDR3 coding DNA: TGCGCCAGCAGTGAGCTGTCTCTTCAAAGGGGGCTTAACTATGGCTACACCTTC.

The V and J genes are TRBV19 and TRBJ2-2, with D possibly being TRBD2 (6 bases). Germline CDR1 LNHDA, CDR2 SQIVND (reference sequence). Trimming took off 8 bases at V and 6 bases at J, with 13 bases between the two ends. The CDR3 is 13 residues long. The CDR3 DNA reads TGTGCCAGTGGGGTGAGGAGGGCCGGGGAGCTGTTTTTT. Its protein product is CASGVRRAGELFF.

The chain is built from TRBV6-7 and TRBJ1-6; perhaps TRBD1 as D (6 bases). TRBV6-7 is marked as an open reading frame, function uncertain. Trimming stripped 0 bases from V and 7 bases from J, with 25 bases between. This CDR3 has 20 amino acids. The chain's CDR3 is CASSYSGVCIGQLYNSPLHF. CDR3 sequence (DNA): TGTGCCAGCAGTTACTCGGGGGTATGTATCGGACAGCTTTACAATTCACCCCTCCACTTT.